One and the same sample provided the 15 T cell receptor beta chains below, sequenced in a study of shared clonotypes between healthy human individuals. Method: immunoSEQ multiplex PCR; TCRdb's copy keeps in-frame clones and lacks some. The data contain over 1.4 million clones, approximately 96% of them singletons. Material for sequencing was naive CD4+ T cells sorted from blood. The subset: CD45RA+ positively selected. All receptors come from a man younger than 40 in good health.

V usage is TRBV27 and J usage is TRBJ1-4; no definite D call. The CDR3 contains 16 residues. With 10 bases removed from V and 0 bases from J, the gap between germline ends came to 18 bases. Germline V CDR1 and CDR2: MNHEY, SMNVEV (reference sequence). The CDR3 reads CATRREGFSTNEKLFF. The CDR3 region has the DNA TGTGCCACCCGAAGGGAAGGATTTTCAACTAATGAAAAACTGTTTTTT.

For the CDR3, the DNA is TGTGCCAGCACCAGATCTAGGGGGCTTCGGTTT. As protein: CASTRSRGLRF. The chain carries TRBV21-1 and TRBJ1-3; TRBD1 is the table's D call and was not checked against the DNA. TRBV21-1 is annotated as a pseudogene. The CDR3 covers 11 residues.

The rearrangement joins TRBV7-8 to TRBJ1-1; weak D call: TRBD1 (5 bases). The germline V gene has CDR1 SGHVS and CDR2 FQNEAQ. Trimming cost V 3 bases and J 4 bases, with 9 bases left between them. This CDR3 spans 13 amino acids. In DNA form, the CDR3 reads TGTGCCAGCAGCTTGGGCAGGGTCACTGAAGCTTTCTTT. Translated, it gives CASSLGRVTEAFF.

The gene calls are TRBV6-1 and TRBJ2-6, with a weak D call TRBD2 (7 bases). The ends were cut back, 2 bases at V and 0 bases at J, with 20 bases in the middle. Germline CDR1 is MNHNS and CDR2 is SASEGT. This CDR3 has 20 residues. CDR3: CASSERGGRAPFSGANVLTF. The CDR3 DNA reads as TGTGCCAGCAGTGAAAGGGGGGGCAGGGCTCCTTTCTCTGGGGCCAACGTCCTGACTTTC.

The chain combines TRBV18 with TRBJ1-2; weak D call: TRBD1 (5 bases). Germline V gene sequence: CDR1 KGHSH, CDR2 LQKENI. With 0 bases removed from V and 2 bases from J, the gap between germline ends came to 10 bases. This CDR3 is built from 15 residues. CDR3 DNA sequence: TGTGCCAGCTCACCACCTGGGACGGCCAACTATGGCTACACCTTC. This sequence encodes CASSPPGTANYGYTF.

The chain recombines TRBV30 with TRBJ2-7; 8 bases align to TRBD2. The CDR3 totals 14 residues. Germline assignment: CDR1 GTSNPN and CDR2 SVGIG (reference sequence). V shed 3 bases, J shed 3 bases, and the junction held 7 bases outside the gene matches. The CDR3 bases are TGTGCCTGGAGGACCAGGACTAGCCTCTACGAGCAGTACTTC. This gives the protein CAWRTRTSLYEQYF.

This rearrangement joins TRBV7-2 to TRBJ2-3, with D perhaps matching TRBD1 (6 bases). The CDR3 has 14 residues. CDR1 is SGHTA and CDR2 is FQGNSA in the germline V gene. Trimming left V 5 bases short and J 1 base short, with 10 bases between. The chain's CDR3 is CASSPEGGTDTQYF. Here the CDR3 DNA reads TGTGCCAGCAGCCCAGAGGGGGGCACAGATACGCAGTATTTT.

The chain uses TRBV18 and TRBJ2-5; 11 bases match TRBD2. The CDR3 covers 15 residues. Germline V gene data show CDR1 as KGHSH and CDR2 as LQKENI. Losses at the gene ends were 5 bases for V and 1 base for J; bases not matched to a gene: 3. In DNA, the CDR3 is TGTGCCAGCTCATCCCTAGCGGGAGGCCAAGAGACCCAGTACTTC. It translates to CASSSLAGGQETQYF.

Notes on this clone: Other DNA sequences in this sample translate to the same CDR3. The chain carries TRBV6-4 and TRBJ2-2; TRBD2 agrees at 12 bases. This CDR3 comprises 16 residues. Losses at the gene ends were 5 bases for V and 2 bases for J; bases not matched to a gene: 3. Germline assignment: CDR1 MRHNA and CDR2 SNTAGT. CDR3 in amino acids: CASSRTSGVNTGELFF. The CDR3 nucleotides are TGTGCCAGCAGTCGGACTAGCGGGGTAAACACCGGGGAGCTGTTTTTT.

About this clone itself: The sample carries other DNA sequences with the same CDR3. The chain is built from TRBV7-2 and TRBJ2-7; D unresolved. V was pared by 3 bases and J by 7 bases, with 7 bases between. CDR1 is SGHTA and CDR2 is FQGNSA in the germline V gene. This CDR3 has 11 residues. The chain's CDR3 is CASSFLSEQYF. The DNA for the CDR3 is TGTGCCAGCAGCTTCCTTTCTGAGCAGTACTTC.

In this sample, this clone turned up once. This sequence joins TRBV28 and TRBJ2-7, with TRBD2 matching 10 bases. CDR3 length: 15 residues. V was pared by 6 bases and J by 1 base, with 6 bases of the junction left unmatched. Germline V CDR1 and CDR2: MDHEN, SYDVKM. The CDR3 DNA reads TGTGCCAGCAGCTACTTTAGCGGGGGGTCCTACGAGCAGTACTTC. Protein product: CASSYFSGGSYEQYF.

The chain joins TRBV5-4 to TRBJ2-3; maybe TRBD2 (5 bases). V gave up 1 base and J gave up 9 bases, with 9 bases separating them. Germline CDR1 and CDR2: SGHNT and YYREEE (reference sequence). This CDR3 region has 12 residues. The CDR3 nucleotides are TGTGCCAGCAGCTTGTTCGGAGGCACGCAGTATTTT. Protein sequence: CASSLFGGTQYF.

The chain employs TRBV7-7 and TRBJ2-1, with D tentatively TRBD1 or TRBD2 (5 bases each). Germline values: CDR1 SSHAT, CDR2 FNYEAQ (reference sequence). CDR3 size: 14 residues. Deletions cut 0 bases from V and 9 bases from J, with 12 bases between. The CDR3 spells CASSLAGERGEQFF. The DNA of the CDR3 is TGTGCCAGCAGCTTAGCGGGGGAGAGGGGTGAGCAGTTCTTC.

V usage is TRBV4-2 and J usage is TRBJ2-7; no definite D call. This CDR3 has 16 amino acids. V was clipped by 4 bases and J by 2 bases, with 18 bases between them. The germline V gene encodes CDR1 LGHNA and CDR2 YNFKEQ. The CDR3 DNA reads TGTGCCAGCAGCCGCGGACGGTCTCTTCCCGCCTACGAGCAGTACTTC. This translates into CASSRGRSLPAYEQYF.

The chain employs TRBV5-5 and TRBJ2-7; D is undetermined. The CDR3 is 15 residues long. Germline V CDR1 and CDR2: SGHKS, YYEKEE (reference sequence). Trimming took 3 bases from V and 2 from J, leaving 15 bases between them. Here the CDR3 reads CASSWVFDDPYEQYF. CDR3 sequence (DNA): TGTGCCAGCAGCTGGGTGTTCGACGACCCCTACGAGCAGTACTTC.